There are a few counts of the clone carrying this T cell receptor (beta chain). Its target is unknown. This specimen comes from a study of vaccination and CD4 T cells after COVID-19. Study overall: It was a median roughly 92 days after diagnosis, with a range of 35 to 161, that post-COVID samples were drawn. The control cultures got either a CEFX pool, an HIV-1 Nef pool, or no peptide at all. The study's findings and limits: Median counts of SARS-CoV-2-reactive clonotypes increased from roughly 21 to 40; this difference was not significant.

The treatment denotes: approximately nine-day PBMC culture with coronavirus spike peptide pools or control peptides (ViraFEST assay). An Oncomine TCR Beta short-read assay was used to sequence the DNA from cultured CD4+ T cells. From cultured CD4+ T cells, genomic DNA was extracted. Each CDR3 protein is one row after TCRdb ran MiXCR on the PCR reads. The table includes over 14,000 distinct CDR3 sequences, more than 40% detected once. The TCR was taken from a human donor with COVID-19. The specimen was cultured CD4+ T cells from blood.

For the CDR3, the DNA is TGTGCCTCCGAGAGCACAGATACGCAGTATTTT. This sequence encodes CASESTDTQYF. V is TRBV10-3 and J is TRBJ2-3; D call uncertain. V was clipped by 11 bases and J by 0 bases, with 6 bases between them. Germline V CDR1 and CDR2: ENHRY, SYGVKD. The CDR3 is 11 amino acids.